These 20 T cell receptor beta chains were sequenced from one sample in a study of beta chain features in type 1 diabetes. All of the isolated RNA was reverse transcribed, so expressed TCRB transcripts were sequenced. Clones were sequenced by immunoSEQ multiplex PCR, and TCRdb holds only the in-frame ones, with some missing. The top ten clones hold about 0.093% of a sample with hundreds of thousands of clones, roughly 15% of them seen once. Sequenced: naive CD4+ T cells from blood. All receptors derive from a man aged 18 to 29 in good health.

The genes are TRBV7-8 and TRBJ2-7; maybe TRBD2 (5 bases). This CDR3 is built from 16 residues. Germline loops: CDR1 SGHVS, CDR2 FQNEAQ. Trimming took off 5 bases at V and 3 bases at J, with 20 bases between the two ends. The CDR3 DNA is TGTGCCAGCAGCGCCGCAGGAGAGGGTGTTAGCTACGAGCAGTACTTC. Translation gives CASSAAGEGVSYEQYF. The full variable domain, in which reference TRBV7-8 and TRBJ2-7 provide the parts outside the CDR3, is GAGVSQSPRYKVAKRGQDVALRCDPISGHVSLFWYQQALGQGPEFLTYFQNEAQLDKSGLPSDRFFAERPEGSVSTLKIQRTQQEDSAVYLCASSAAGEGVSYEQYFGPGTRLTVT.

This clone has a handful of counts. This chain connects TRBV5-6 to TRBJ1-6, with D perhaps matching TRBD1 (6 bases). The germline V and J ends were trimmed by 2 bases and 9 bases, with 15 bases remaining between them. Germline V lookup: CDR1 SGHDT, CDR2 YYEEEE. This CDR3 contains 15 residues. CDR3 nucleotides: TGTGCCAGCAGCTTCCGGGACACCCGTGGTTCACCCCTCCACTTT. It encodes CASSFRDTRGSPLHF.

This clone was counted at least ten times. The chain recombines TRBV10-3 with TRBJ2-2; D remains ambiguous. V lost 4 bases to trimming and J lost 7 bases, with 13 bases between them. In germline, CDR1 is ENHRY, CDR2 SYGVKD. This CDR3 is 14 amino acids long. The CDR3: CAISAITDNGELFF. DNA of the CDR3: TGTGCCATCAGTGCCATCACGGATAACGGGGAGCTGTTTTTT.

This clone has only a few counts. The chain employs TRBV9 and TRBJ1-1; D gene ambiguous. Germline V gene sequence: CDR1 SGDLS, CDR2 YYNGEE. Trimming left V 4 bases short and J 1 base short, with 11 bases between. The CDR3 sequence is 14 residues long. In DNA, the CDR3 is TGTGCCAGCAGCCTTGGGCCCTCGAACACTGAAGCTTTCTTT. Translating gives CASSLGPSNTEAFF.

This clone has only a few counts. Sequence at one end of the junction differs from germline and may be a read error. CDR3 loop: CASSLGRGSYNEQFF. The CDR3 DNA is TGTGCTAGCAGCTTAGGCAGGGGCTCCTACAATGAGCAGTTCTTC. This chain connects TRBV7-7 to TRBJ2-1; possibly TRBD1 for D (6 bases). There are 15 residues in the CDR3. Germline V lookup: CDR1 SSHAT, CDR2 FNYEAQ (reference sequence).

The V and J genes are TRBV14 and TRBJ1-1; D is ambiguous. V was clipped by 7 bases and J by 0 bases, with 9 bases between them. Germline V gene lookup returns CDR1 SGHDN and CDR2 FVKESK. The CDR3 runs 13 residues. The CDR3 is CASTPQMNTEAFF. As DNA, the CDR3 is TGTGCCAGCACCCCCCAGATGAACACTGAAGCTTTCTTT.

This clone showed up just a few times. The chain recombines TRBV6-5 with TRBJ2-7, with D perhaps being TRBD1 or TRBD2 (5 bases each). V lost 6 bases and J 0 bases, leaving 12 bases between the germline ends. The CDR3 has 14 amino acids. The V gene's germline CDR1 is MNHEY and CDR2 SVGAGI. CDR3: CASRGESDSYEQYF. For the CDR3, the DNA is TGTGCCAGCAGGGGGGAGTCTGACTCCTACGAGCAGTACTTC.

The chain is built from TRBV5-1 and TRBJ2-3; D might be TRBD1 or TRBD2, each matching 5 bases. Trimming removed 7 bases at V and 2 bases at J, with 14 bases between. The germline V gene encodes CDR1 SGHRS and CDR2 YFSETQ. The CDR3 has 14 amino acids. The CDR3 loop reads CASHRDRDTDTQYF. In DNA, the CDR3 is TGCGCCAGCCACCGGGACCGTGACACAGATACGCAGTATTTT.

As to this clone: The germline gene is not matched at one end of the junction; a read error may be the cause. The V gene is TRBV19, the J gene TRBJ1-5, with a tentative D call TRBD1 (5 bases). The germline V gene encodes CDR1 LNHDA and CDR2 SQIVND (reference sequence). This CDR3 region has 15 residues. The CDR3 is CATTPGPNTNQPQHF. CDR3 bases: TGTGCCACCACCCCGGGACCGAATACCAATCAACCCCAGCATTTT.

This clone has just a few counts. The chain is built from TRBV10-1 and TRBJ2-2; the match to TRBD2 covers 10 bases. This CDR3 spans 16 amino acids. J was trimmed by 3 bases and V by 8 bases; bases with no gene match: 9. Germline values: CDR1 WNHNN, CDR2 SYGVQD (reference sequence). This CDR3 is CASRSGSGRDTGELFF. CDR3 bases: TGCGCCAGCCGCTCGGGGAGCGGGAGGGACACCGGGGAGCTGTTTTTT.

The CDR3 reads CASSLSRETQYF. CDR3 nucleotides: TGTGCCAGCAGCCTATCCCGAGAGACCCAGTACTTC. The rearrangement joins TRBV7-9 to TRBJ2-5; no definite D call. The CDR3 is 12 residues long. CDR1 and CDR2 from the germline V gene are SEHNR and FQNEAQ (reference sequence). V lost 5 bases to trimming and J lost 4 bases, with 8 bases between them.

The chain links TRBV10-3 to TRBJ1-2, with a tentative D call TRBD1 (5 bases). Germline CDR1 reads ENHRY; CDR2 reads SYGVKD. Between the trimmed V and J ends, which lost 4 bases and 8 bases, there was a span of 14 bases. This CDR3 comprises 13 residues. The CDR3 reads CAISGQTEEGYTF. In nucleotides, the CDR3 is TGTGCCATCAGTGGGCAGACAGAGGAAGGCTACACCTTC.

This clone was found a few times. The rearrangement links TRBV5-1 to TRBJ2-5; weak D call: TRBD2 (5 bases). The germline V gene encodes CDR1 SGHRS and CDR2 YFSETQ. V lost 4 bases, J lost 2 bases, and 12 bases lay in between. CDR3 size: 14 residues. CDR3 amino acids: CASSLPGKQETQYF. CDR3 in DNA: TGCGCCAGCAGCCTCCCCGGGAAACAAGAGACCCAGTACTTC.

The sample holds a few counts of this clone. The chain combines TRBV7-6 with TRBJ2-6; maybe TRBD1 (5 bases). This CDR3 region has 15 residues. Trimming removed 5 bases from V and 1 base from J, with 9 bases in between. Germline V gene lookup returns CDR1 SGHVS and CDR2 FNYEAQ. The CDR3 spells CASSKPGSGANVLTF. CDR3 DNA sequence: TGTGCCAGCAGCAAACCAGGGTCTGGGGCCAACGTCCTGACTTTC.

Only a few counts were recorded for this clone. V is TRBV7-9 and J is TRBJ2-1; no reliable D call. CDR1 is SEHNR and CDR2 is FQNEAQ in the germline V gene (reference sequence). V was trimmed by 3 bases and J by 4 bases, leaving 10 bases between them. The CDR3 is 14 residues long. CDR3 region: CASSFGLIYNEQFF. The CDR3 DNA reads TGTGCCAGCAGCTTCGGGCTCATTTACAATGAGCAGTTCTTC.

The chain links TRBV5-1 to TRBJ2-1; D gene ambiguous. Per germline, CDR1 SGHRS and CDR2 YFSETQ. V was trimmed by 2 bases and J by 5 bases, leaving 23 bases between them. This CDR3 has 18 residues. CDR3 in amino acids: CASSLRASWVGVNNEQFF. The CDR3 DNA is TGCGCCAGCAGCTTAAGGGCGTCCTGGGTCGGTGTAAACAATGAGCAGTTCTTC.

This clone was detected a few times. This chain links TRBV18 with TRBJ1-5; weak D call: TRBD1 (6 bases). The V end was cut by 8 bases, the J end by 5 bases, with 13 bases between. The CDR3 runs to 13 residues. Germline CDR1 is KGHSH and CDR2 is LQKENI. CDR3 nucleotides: TGTGCCAGCGCACAGGGCAGTGATCAGCCCCAGCATTTT. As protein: CASAQGSDQPQHF.

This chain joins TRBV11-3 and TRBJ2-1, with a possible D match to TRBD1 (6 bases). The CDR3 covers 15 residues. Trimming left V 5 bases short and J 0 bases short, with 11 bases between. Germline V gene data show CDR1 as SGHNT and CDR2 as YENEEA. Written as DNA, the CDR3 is TGTGCCAGCAGCACACAGGGAACCTCCTACAATGAGCAGTTCTTC. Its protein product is CASSTQGTSYNEQFF.

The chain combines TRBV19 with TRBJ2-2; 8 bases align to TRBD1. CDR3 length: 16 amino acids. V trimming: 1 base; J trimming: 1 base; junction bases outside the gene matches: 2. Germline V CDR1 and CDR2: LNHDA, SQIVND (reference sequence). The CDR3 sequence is CASSIGTGRNTGELFF. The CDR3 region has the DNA TGTGCCAGTAGTATAGGGACAGGGCGGAACACCGGGGAGCTGTTTTTT.

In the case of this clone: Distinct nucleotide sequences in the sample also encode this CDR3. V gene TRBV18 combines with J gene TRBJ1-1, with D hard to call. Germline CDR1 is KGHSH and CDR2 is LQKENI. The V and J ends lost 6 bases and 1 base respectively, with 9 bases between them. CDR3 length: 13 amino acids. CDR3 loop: CASSPGRNTEAFF. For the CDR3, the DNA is TGTGCCAGCTCCCCCGGGCGGAACACTGAAGCTTTCTTT.